This T cell receptor beta chain stems from a study of T cells in Graves' hyperthyroidism and ophthalmopathy. Study in general: Before any treatment, at initial diagnosis, peripheral blood was collected.

Study findings and constraints: It was a median roughly six months before onset that the model predicted ophthalmopathy.

This clonotype was counted at least ten times. Its antigen remains unknown. Amplification of TCR beta CDR3 regions used RNA as the template. The HTBI primer set served for first-round RT-PCR of the TCR CDR3. TCRdb ran MiXCR on the multiplex PCR reads and lists one entry per CDR3 protein. The repertoire holds nearly 600,000 distinct CDR3 sequences, with 12% to 15% as singletons. The V gene lost 0 bases and the J gene lost 3 bases, with 6 bases spanning the gap. This CDR3 spans 13 amino acids. Individuals with ophthalmopathy presented a Clinical Activity Score of at least 3, a NOSPECS grade of at least 4 and a duration under 3 months.

This receptor was identified in a woman between 18 and 30 years old with Graves' ophthalmopathy. Material: blood. The chain has TRBV12-3 or TRBV12-4 and TRBJ2-7; D is undetermined. The CDR3 loop reads CASSLAEYYEQYF. Here the CDR3 DNA reads TGTGCCAGCAGTTTAGCGGAGTACTACGAGCAGTACTTC.